One sample yielded the 8 T cell receptor beta chains listed below, sequenced in a study of blood T cell repertoires in COVID-19. Some clones are missing from TCRdb's copy, which holds only in-frame ones; the method was immunoSEQ multiplex PCR. The data contain some 150,000 clones, 87% of them seen just once; the ten biggest clones take up 0.9% to 0.95%. Sequencing was performed on peripheral blood. The source of these receptors is a woman aged 50 to 60 with acute or convalescent COVID-19.

This clone was seen only once. This chain connects TRBV14 to TRBJ2-2, with TRBD1 identical over 7 bases. Germline V gene data show CDR1 as SGHDN and CDR2 as FVKESK. V was clipped by 6 bases and J by 4 bases; unmatched bases: 2. The CDR3 is made up of 13 amino acids. CDR3 residues: CASRRGRTGELFF. The CDR3 DNA reads TGTGCCAGCAGGAGGGGGCGCACCGGGGAGCTGTTTTTT.

This chain connects TRBV3-1 (or the pseudogene TRBV3-2) to TRBJ1-1; the D gene is possibly TRBD1 (5 bases). In germline, CDR1 is LGHDT, CDR2 YNNKEL (reference sequence). V lost 3 bases to trimming and J lost 4 bases, with 12 bases between them. The length of the CDR3 is 14 residues. For the CDR3, the DNA is TGTGCCAGCAGCCAGGCTGGGGGGTTCACTGAAGCTTTCTTT. Its translation: CASSQAGGFTEAFF.

The V call is TRBV6-5, the J call TRBJ1-5; the D gene is possibly TRBD1 (6 bases). Looked up from germline, CDR1 is MNHEY and CDR2 is SVGAGI. This CDR3 has 14 residues. V shed 7 bases and J shed 7 bases, with 17 bases lying between them. The CDR3, as DNA: TGTGCCAGCACCTCGAGGGGGGGCAGGCAGCCCCAGCATTTT. Translated: CASTSRGGRQPQHF.

V and J are TRBV5-8 and TRBJ2-2, with D possibly TRBD1 on 5 matching bases. CDR1 and CDR2 from the germline V gene are SGHTS and YDEGEE. The CDR3 consists of 15 residues. Trimming took off 5 bases at V and 7 bases at J, with 18 bases between the two ends. Here the CDR3 reads CASREYSVQGGELFF. The CDR3 DNA follows: TGTGCCAGCAGGGAGTACAGCGTGCAGGGCGGGGAGCTGTTTTTT.

The chain uses TRBV9 and TRBJ2-1; 8 bases agree with TRBD1. The ends lost 3 bases at V and 10 bases at J; junction bases unmatched: 12. This CDR3 has 15 residues. CDR1 and CDR2 from the germline V gene are SGDLS and YYNGEE. The CDR3 bases are TGTGCCAGCAGCGCGGGGATTTGGACAGGGACGGAGCAGTTCTTC. Amino acids: CASSAGIWTGTEQFF.

The V call is TRBV9, the J call TRBJ2-7; 11 bases line up with TRBD1. This CDR3 contains 17 residues. J was trimmed by 4 bases and V by 4 bases; bases with no gene match: 13. Germline CDR1 reads SGDLS; CDR2 reads YYNGEE. The CDR3 DNA is TGTGCCAGCAGCCCTTTCAGTATTGGGACAGGGGGATACGAGCAGTACTTC. Its protein product is CASSPFSIGTGGYEQYF.

The chain joins TRBV27 to TRBJ1-6; D is unclear. Deletions cut 2 bases from V and 9 bases from J, with 17 bases between. This CDR3 comprises 16 residues. The germline gives CDR1 MNHEY, CDR2 SMNVEV (reference sequence). The CDR3, as DNA: TGTGCCAGCAGTTTAAATATGCGAGGAAGTGGTTCACCCCTCCACTTT. This gives the protein CASSLNMRGSGSPLHF.

This chain links TRBV9 with TRBJ2-7, with 7 bases identical to TRBD2. Germline V gene data show CDR1 as SGDLS and CDR2 as YYNGEE. The V and J ends lost 4 bases and 2 bases, in that order; junction bases with no gene match: 9. The CDR3 extends over 15 amino acids. The CDR3 spells CASSPPMRETYEQYF. In DNA, the CDR3 is TGTGCCAGCAGCCCTCCCATGCGGGAGACCTACGAGCAGTACTTC. The full variable domain, in which reference TRBV9 and TRBJ2-7 provide the parts outside the CDR3, is DSGVTQTPKHLITATGQRVTLRCSPRSGDLSVYWYQQSLDQGLQFLIQYYNGEERAKGNILERFSAQQFPDLHSELNLSSLELGDSALYFCASSPPMRETYEQYFGPGTRLTVT.